This TCR beta chain was identified in a study of CD8+ T cells in alopecia areata. Once RNA had been extracted, it was reverse transcribed into cDNA to act as the sequencing template. The assay was immunoSEQ multiplex PCR, and TCRdb's table has in-frame clones only and misses some. The sample lists some 210,000 clones; around 62% were seen once. From alopecia areata patients, lesional scalp punch biopsies and peripheral blood were collected. Regarding the study as a whole: Sequencing of scalp tissue also captures the resident alphabeta T cells of normal skin. Normal scalp showed lower clonality than lesional scalp, especially alopecia totalis/universalis.

This clone was recorded a few times. Its antigen is unidentified. Germline CDR1 is SGHDT and CDR2 is YYEEEE. Trimming took off 6 bases at V and 5 bases at J, with 6 bases between the two ends. The CDR3 extends over 11 amino acids. The receptor's source is a human donor with alopecia areata. This specimen was CD4+ T cells sorted from blood, taken at week 0. The rearrangement uses TRBV5-6 and TRBJ2-1; D ambiguous. CDR3 nucleotides: TGTGCCAGCATACTCAACAATGAGCAGTTCTTC. This sequence encodes CASILNNEQFF.